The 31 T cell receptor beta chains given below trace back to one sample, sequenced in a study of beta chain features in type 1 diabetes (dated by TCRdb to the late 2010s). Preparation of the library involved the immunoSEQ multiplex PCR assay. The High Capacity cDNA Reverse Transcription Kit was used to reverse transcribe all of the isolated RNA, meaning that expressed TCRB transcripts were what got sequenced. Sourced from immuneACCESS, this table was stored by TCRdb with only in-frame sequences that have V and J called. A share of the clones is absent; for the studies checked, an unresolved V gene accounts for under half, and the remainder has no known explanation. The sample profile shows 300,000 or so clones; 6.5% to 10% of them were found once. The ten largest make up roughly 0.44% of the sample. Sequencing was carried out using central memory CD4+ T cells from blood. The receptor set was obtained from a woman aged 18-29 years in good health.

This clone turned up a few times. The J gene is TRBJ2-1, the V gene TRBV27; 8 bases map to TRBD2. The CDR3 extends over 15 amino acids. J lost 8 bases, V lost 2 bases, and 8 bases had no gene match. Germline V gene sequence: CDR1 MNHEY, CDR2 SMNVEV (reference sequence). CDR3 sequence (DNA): TGTGCCAGCAGTTTAAAAGCGGGAGTTAGCTATGAGCAGTTCTTC. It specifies CASSLKAGVSYEQFF.

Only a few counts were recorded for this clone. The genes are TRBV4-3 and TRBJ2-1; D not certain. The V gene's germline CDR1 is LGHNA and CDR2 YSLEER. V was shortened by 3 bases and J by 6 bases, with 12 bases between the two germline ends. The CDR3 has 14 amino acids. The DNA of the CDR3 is TGCGCCAGCAGCCATTATCAGTCGGCCAATGAGCAGTTCTTC. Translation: CASSHYQSANEQFF.

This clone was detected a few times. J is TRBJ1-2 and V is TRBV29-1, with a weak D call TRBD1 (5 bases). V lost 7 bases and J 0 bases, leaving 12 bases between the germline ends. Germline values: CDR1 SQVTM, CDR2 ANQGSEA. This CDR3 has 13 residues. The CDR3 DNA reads TGCAGCGCGGTGGGGCTCGCTAACTATGGCTACACCTTC. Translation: CSAVGLANYGYTF.

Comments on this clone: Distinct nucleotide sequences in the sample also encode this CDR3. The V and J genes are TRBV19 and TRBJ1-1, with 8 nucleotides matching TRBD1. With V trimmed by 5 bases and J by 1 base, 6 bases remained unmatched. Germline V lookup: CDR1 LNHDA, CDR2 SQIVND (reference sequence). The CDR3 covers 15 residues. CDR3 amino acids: CASSPRDRRNTEAFF. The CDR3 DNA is TGTGCCAGTAGTCCCCGGGACAGGAGGAACACTGAAGCTTTCTTT.

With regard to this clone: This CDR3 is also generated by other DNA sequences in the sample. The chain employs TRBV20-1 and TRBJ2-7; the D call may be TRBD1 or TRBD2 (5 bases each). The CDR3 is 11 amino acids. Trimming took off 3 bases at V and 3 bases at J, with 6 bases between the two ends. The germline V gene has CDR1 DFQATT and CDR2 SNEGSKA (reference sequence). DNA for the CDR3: TGCAGTGCTAGGGGGGACTACGAGCAGTACTTC. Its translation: CSARGDYEQYF.

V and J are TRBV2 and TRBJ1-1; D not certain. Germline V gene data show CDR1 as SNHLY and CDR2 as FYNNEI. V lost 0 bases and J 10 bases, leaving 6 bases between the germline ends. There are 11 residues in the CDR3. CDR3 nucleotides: TGTGCCAGCAGTGAAGCGGGTTCAGCTTTCTTT. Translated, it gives CASSEAGSAFF.

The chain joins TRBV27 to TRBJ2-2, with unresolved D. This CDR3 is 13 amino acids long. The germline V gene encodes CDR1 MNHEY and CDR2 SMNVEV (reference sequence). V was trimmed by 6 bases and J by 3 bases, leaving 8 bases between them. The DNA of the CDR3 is TGTGCCAGCAGAGACCCTTACACCGGGGAGCTGTTTTTT. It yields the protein CASRDPYTGELFF.

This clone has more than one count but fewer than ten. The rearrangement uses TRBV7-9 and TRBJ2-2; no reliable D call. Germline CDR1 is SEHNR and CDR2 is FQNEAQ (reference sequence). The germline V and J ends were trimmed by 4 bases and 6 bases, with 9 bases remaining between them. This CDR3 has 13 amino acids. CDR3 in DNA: TGTGCCAGCAGCTCGAATTTCGCCGGGGAGCTGTTTTTT. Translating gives CASSSNFAGELFF.

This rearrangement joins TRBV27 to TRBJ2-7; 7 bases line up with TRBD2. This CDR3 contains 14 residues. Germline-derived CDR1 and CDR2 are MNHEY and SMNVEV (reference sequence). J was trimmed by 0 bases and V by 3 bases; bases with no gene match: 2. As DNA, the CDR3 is TGTGCCAGCAGTTTGGGGGAGGGCTCCTACGAGCAGTACTTC. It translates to CASSLGEGSYEQYF.

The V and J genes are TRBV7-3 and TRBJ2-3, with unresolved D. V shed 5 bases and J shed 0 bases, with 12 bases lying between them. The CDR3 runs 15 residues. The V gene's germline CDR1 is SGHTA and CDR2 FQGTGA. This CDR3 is CASSRSGSSTDTQYF. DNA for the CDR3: TGTGCCAGCAGCCGGAGTGGATCTAGCACAGATACGCAGTATTTT.

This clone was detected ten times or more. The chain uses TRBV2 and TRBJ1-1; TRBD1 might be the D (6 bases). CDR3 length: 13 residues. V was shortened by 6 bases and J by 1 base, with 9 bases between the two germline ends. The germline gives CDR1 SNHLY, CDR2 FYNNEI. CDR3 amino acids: CASRKDRNTEAFF. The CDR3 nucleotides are TGTGCCAGCAGGAAGGACAGGAACACTGAAGCTTTCTTT.

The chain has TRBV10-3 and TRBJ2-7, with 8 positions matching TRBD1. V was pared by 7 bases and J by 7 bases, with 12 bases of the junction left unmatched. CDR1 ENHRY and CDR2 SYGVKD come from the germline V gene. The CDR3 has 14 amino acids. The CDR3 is CAITGAGGRREQYF. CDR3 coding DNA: TGTGCCATCACCGGCGCAGGGGGCAGGCGGGAGCAGTACTTC.

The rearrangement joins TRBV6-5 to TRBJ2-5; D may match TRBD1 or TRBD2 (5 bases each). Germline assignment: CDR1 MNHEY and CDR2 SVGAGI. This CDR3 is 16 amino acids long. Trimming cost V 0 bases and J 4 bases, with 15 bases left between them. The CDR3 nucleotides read TGTGCCAGCAGTTACTCGATTCAGGGAGATGGAGAGACCCAGTACTTC. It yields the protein CASSYSIQGDGETQYF.

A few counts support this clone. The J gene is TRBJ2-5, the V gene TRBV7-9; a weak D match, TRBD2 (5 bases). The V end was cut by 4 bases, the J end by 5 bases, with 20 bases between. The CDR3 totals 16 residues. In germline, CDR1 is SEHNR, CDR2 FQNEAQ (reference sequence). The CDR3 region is CASSSGDGAGGETQYF. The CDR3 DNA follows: TGTGCCAGCAGCTCGGGCGACGGTGCCGGCGGGGAGACCCAGTACTTC.

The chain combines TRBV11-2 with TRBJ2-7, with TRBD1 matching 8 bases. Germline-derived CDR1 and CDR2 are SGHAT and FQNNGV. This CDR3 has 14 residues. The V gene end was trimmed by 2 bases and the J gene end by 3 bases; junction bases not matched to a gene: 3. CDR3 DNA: TGTGCCAGCAGCTTAAGGACAGGGATCTACGAGCAGTACTTC. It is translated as CASSLRTGIYEQYF.

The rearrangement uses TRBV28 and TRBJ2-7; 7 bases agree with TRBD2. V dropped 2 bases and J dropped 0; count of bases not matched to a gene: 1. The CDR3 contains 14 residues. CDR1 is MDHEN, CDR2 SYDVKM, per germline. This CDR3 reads CASSLAGDSYEQYF. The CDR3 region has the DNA TGTGCCAGCAGTTTAGCGGGGGACTCCTACGAGCAGTACTTC.

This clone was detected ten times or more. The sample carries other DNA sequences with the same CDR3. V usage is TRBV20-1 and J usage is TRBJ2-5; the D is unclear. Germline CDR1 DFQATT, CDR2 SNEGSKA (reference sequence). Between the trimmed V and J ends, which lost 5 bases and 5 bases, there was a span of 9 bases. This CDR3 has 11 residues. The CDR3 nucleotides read TGCAGTGCTTCTACCGCCGAGACCCAGTACTTC. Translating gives CSASTAETQYF.

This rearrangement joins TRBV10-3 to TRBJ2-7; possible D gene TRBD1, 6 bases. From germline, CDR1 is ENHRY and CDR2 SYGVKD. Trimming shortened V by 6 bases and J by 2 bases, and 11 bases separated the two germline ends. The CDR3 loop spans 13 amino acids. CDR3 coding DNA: TGTGCCATCAGAGGGGACATAACCTACGAGCAGTACTTC. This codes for CAIRGDITYEQYF.

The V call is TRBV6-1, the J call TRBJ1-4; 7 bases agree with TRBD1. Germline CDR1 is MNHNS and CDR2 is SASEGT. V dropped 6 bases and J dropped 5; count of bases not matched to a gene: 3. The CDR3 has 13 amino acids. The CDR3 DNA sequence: TGTGCCAGCAGGGGACAGAACAATGAAAAACTGTTTTTT. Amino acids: CASRGQNNEKLFF.

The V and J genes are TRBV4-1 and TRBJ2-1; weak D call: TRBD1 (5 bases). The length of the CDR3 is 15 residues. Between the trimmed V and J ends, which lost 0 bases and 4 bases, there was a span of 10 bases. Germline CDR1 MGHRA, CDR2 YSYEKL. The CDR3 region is CASSQDTGSYNEQFF. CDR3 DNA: TGCGCCAGCAGCCAAGACACAGGTTCTTACAATGAGCAGTTCTTC.

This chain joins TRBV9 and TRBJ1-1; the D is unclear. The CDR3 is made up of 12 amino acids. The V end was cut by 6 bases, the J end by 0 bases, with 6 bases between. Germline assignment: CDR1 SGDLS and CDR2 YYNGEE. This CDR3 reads CASMGMNTEAFF. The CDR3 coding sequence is TGTGCCAGCATGGGCATGAACACTGAAGCTTTCTTT.

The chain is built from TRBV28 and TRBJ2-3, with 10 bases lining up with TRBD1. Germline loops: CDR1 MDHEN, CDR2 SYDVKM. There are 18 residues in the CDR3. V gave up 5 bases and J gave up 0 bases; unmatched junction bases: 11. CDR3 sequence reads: CASSIRDRGRPSTDTQYF. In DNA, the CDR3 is TGTGCCAGCAGTATCCGGGACAGGGGAAGACCTAGCACAGATACGCAGTATTTT.

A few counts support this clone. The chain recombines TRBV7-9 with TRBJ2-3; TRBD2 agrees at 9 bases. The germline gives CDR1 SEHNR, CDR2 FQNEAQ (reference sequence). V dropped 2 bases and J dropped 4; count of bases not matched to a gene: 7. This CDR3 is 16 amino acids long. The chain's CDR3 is CASSLSASGASDTQYF. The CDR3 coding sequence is TGTGCCAGCAGCTTATCGGCTAGCGGGGCCTCAGATACGCAGTATTTT.

CDR3 residues: CASSLDRVDTGELFF. CDR3 nucleotide sequence: TGTGCCAGCAGCTTAGATAGGGTTGACACCGGGGAGCTGTTTTTT. The chain links TRBV7-2 to TRBJ2-2; no reliable D call. The germline V gene has CDR1 SGHTA and CDR2 FQGNSA. The CDR3 extends over 15 amino acids. V was cut by 1 base and J by 3 bases, with 9 bases left in between.

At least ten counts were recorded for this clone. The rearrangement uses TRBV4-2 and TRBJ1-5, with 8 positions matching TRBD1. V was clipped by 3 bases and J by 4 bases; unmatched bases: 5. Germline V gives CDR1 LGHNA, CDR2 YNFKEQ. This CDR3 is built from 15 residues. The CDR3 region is CASSHDTGGNQPQHF. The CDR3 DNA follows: TGTGCCAGCAGCCATGATACAGGGGGGAATCAGCCCCAGCATTTT.

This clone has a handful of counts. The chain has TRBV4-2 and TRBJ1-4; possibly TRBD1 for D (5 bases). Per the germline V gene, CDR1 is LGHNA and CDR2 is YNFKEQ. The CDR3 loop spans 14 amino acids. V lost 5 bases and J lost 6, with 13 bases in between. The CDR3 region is CASSNTGLDEKLFF. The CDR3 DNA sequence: TGTGCCAGCAGCAACACAGGTTTGGATGAAAAACTGTTTTTT.

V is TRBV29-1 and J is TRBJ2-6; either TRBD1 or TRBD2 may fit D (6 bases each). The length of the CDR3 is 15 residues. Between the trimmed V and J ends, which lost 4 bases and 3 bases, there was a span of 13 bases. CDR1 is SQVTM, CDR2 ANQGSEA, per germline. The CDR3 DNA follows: TGCAGCGTTGGTGGGGGGCCCTATGGGGCCAACGTCCTGACTTTC. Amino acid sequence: CSVGGGPYGANVLTF. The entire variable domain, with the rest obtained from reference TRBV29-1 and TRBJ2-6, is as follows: SAVISQKPSRDICQRGTSLTIQCQVDSQVTMMFWYRQQPGQSLTLIATANQGSEATYESGFVIDKFPISRPNLTFSTLTVSNMSPEDSSIYLCSVGGGPYGANVLTFGAGSRLTVL.

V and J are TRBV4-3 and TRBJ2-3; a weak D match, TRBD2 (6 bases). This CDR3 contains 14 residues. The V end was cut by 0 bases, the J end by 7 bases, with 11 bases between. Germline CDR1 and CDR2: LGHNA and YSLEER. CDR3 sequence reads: CASSQEDAGNTQYF. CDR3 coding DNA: TGCGCCAGCAGCCAAGAGGATGCGGGGAATACGCAGTATTTT.

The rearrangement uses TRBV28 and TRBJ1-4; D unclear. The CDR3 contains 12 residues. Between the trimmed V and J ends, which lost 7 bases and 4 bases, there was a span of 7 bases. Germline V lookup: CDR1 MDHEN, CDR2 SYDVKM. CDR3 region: CASTSYNEKLFF. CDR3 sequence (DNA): TGTGCCAGCACCAGTTATAATGAAAAACTGTTTTTT.

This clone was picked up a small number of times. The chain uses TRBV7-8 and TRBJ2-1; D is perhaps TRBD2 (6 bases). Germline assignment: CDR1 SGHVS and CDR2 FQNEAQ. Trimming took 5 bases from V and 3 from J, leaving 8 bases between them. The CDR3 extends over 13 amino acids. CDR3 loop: CASSMTSYNEQFF. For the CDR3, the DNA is TGTGCCAGCAGCATGACTAGCTACAATGAGCAGTTCTTC.

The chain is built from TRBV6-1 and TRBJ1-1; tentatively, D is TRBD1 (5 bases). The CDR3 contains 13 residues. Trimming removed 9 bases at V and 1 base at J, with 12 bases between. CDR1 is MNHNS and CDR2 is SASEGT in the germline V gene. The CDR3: CASGAQQNTEAFF. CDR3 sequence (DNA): TGTGCCAGTGGGGCACAGCAGAACACTGAAGCTTTCTTT.